This is a list of T cell receptor beta chains from one sample in a study of Tregs in tolerant kidney transplant recipients. Their antigens are not known. Sequencing was performed with immunoSEQ multiplex PCR; in TCRdb, only in-frame clones are kept and a portion is missing. The top ten hold 4.4% of the sample, which has more than 1,500 clones, about 72% seen once. The sequenced sample was CD8+ T cells from blood cultured with allogeneic cells. The receptor source for this set is a human donor in good health. Both conserved end residues are part of each CDR3. D genes are given only for firm matches. Some rows mark clone size as missing; the rest say once, few, many or name a class of expanded clone.

clone size	V gene	J gene	D gene	CDR3 DNA	CDR3 protein
.	TRBV5-5	TRBJ1-2	.	TGTGCCAGCAGCTTGATGGCGTATAACTATGGCTACACCTTC	CASSLMAYNYGYTF
few	TRBV29-1	TRBJ2-7	TRBD2	TGCAGCGTTTTGGGAGGGGCCGACTACGAGCAGTACTTC	CSVLGGADYEQYF
few	TRBV27	TRBJ2-1	.	TGTGCCAGCAGTTTATCCGTACGGGGGGCCCTCAATGAGCAGTTCTTC	CASSLSVRGALNEQFF
.	TRBV5-1	TRBJ2-4	TRBD1	TGCGCCAGCAGCTTGGAGGGGGACAGGGTCATTCAGTACTTC	CASSLEGDRVIQYF
.	TRBV5-5	TRBJ2-5	.	TGTGCCAGCACGGGGGAGACCCAGTACTTC	CASTGETQYF
.	TRBV14	TRBJ2-7	.	TGTGCCAGCAGCCAAGCCGTCGGCAGGGGAAACAACTACGAGCAGTACTTC	CASSQAVGRGNNYEQYF
.	TRBV13	TRBJ2-1	.	TGTGCCAGCAGCTCCTCCTATGCTGAGCAGTTCTTC	CASSSSYAEQFF
.	TRBV10-1	TRBJ2-1	.	TGCGCCAGCAGGCAGGGGCCGAAGATCTACAATGAGCAGTTCTTC	CASRQGPKIYNEQFF
.	TRBV19	TRBJ2-5	TRBD2	TGTGCCAGTAGTATCGGACTAGCGGCTCAAGAGACCCAGTACTTC	CASSIGLAAQETQYF
few	TRBV5-1	TRBJ1-4	.	TGCGCCAGCAGCTTGGAAGGGGTTTTGGATGAAAAACTGTTTTTT	CASSLEGVLDEKLFF
few	TRBV7-9	TRBJ2-1	.	TGTGCCAGCAGTTGGACAACCTCCTGGGGGGAGCAGTTCTTC	CASSWTTSWGEQFF
.	TRBV5-6	TRBJ2-1	TRBD2	TGTGCCAGCAGCTCGGGACTAGCGGGAGTCGATGAGCAGTTCTTC	CASSSGLAGVDEQFF
.	TRBV13	TRBJ2-4	.	TGTGCCAGCAGCTCGGGGCGGGGCGGAGGCATTCAGTACTTC	CASSSGRGGGIQYF
.	TRBV29-1	TRBJ1-1	.	TGCAGCGTTGAAGATGAGGCGTTAGCCGCTTTCTTT	CSVEDEALAAFF
.	TRBV6-5	TRBJ1-6	.	TGTGCCAGCAGTTACAACAGTAATTCACCCCTCCACTTT	CASSYNSNSPLHF
few	TRBV11-2	TRBJ2-3	.	TGTGCCAGCATCAAAGGTCCAGCCCCCTATACGCAGTATTTT	CASIKGPAPYTQYF
.	TRBV2	TRBJ2-1	.	TGTGCCAGCAGTACGGTGGGAGGCTCCTACAATGAGCAGTTCTTC	CASSTVGGSYNEQFF
.	TRBV11-3	TRBJ1-3	TRBD1	TGTGCCAGCAGCGAAACAGGGGGCGGTGGAAACACCATATATTTT	CASSETGGGGNTIYF
few	TRBV13	TRBJ2-3	TRBD2	TGTGCCAGCAGCCCTAGCGGTAGCGAAAGCACAGATACGCAGTATTTT	CASSPSGSESTDTQYF
few	TRBV18	TRBJ2-3	.	TGTGCCAGCTCACTTCTCGGGCTGGGGAGTGTAACAGATACGCAGTATTTT	CASSLLGLGSVTDTQYF
few	TRBV4-1	TRBJ1-5	.	TGCGCCAGCAGCCAGCCCCATAGCAATCAGCCCCAGCATTTT	CASSQPHSNQPQHF
.	TRBV7-8	TRBJ2-1	.	TGTGCCAGCAGCTTAGCCCGAGGGGGGGCTTACAATGAGCAGTTCTTC	CASSLARGGAYNEQFF
few	TRBV29-1	TRBJ2-7	.	TGCAGCGTTGAAGGGAGCGGCTACGAGCAGTACTTC	CSVEGSGYEQYF
.	TRBV5-4	TRBJ2-1	.	TGTGCCAGCAGCTTCGGGGAGGTGGATGAGCAGTTCTTC	CASSFGEVDEQFF
.	TRBV29-1	TRBJ2-7	TRBD2	TGCAGCGCCCGGGGGGGTGATGGGTACGAGCAGTACTTC	CSARGGDGYEQYF
.	TRBV4-1	TRBJ1-1	.	TGCGCCAGCAGCCAAGGTCTTGAAGCTTTCTTT	CASSQGLEAFF
.	TRBV14	TRBJ2-7	.	TGTGCCAGCAGTGGGAGTCGCTACGAGCAGTACTTC	CASSGSRYEQYF